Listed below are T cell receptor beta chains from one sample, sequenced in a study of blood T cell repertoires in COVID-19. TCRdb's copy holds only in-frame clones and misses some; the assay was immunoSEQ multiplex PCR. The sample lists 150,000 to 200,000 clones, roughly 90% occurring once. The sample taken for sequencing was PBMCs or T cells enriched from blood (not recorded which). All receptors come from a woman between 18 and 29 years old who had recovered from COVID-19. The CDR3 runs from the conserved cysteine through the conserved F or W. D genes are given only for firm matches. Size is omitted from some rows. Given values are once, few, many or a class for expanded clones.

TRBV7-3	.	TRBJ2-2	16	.	TGTGCCAGCAGCTTATCGTCGGGAGCGAACACCGGGGAGCTGTTTTTT	CASSLSSGANTGELFF
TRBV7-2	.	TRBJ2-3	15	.	TGTGCCAGCAGCTTGACAGTCCGGAGCACAGATACGCAGTATTTT	CASSLTVRSTDTQYF
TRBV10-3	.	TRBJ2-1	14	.	TGTGCCATCAGTGGGGGCGGGGGCCCAAATGAGCAGTTCTTC	CAISGGGGPNEQFF
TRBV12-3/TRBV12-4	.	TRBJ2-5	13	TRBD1	TGTGCCAGCAGGACAGGGAACCAAGAGACCCAGTACTTC	CASRTGNQETQYF
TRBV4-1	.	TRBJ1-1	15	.	TGCGCCAGCAGCCCCCTACCAGCAGGGGACACTGAAGCTTTCTTT	CASSPLPAGDTEAFF
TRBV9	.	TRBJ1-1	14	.	TGTGCCAGCAGCCGGAGCGGGGGTGCCACTGAAGCTTTCTTT	CASSRSGGATEAFF
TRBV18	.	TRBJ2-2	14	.	TGTGCCAGCTCACCAGGGCGTAACACCGGGGAGCTGTTTTTT	CASSPGRNTGELFF
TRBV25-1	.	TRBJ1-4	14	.	TGTGCCAGCAGTTCCTACTCAGGGCAAGGTAGACTGTTTTTT	CASSSYSGQGRLFF
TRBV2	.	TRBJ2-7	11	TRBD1	TGTGCCAGCGGGACAGTCTACGAGCAGTACTTC	CASGTVYEQYF
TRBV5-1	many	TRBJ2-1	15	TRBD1	TGCGCCAGCAGCTTGGGGACAGGGGGCGTCAATGAGCAGTTCTTC	CASSLGTGGVNEQFF
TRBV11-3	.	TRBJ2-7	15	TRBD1	TGTGCCAGCAGCCTGGGGACAGGGAGATCCTACGAGCAGTACTTC	CASSLGTGRSYEQYF
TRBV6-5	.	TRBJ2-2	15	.	TGTGCCAGCAGTTACTCGATGGCCCACACCGGGGAGCTGTTTTTT	CASSYSMAHTGELFF
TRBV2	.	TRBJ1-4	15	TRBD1	TGTGCCAGCAACGACCTGGACAGGCGGGGCGAAAAACTGTTTTTT	CASNDLDRRGEKLFF
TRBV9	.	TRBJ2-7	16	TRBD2	TGTGCCAGCAGCGTAGATGAGAGCGGGGACCCCTACGAGCAGTACTTC	CASSVDESGDPYEQYF
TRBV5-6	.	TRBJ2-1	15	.	TGTGCCAGCAGCTTAGGCGGGGCAGTCTACAATGAGCAGTTCTTC	CASSLGGAVYNEQFF
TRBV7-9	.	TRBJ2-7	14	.	TGTGCCAGCAGCTTAGGACAGGCCAACTACGAGCAGTACTTC	CASSLGQANYEQYF
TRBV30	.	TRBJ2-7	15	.	TGTGCCTGGAGTCTCCGGGACTCGAGGGCCTACGAGCAGTACTTC	CAWSLRDSRAYEQYF